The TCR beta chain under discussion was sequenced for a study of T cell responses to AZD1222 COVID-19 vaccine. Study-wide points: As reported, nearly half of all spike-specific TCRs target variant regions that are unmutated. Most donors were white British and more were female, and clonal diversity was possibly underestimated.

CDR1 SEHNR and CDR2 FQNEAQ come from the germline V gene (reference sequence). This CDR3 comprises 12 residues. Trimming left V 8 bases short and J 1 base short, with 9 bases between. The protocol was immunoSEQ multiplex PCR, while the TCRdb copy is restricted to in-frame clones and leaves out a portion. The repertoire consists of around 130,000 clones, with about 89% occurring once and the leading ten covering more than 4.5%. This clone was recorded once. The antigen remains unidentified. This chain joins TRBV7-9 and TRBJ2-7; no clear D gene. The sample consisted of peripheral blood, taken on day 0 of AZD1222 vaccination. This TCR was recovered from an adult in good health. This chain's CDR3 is CASGVGSYEQYF. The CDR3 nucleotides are TGTGCCAGCGGGGTGGGGTCCTACGAGCAGTACTTC. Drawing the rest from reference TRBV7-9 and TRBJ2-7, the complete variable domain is DTGVSQNPRHKITKRGQNVTFRCDPISEHNRLYWYRQTLGQGPEFLTYFQNEAQLEKSRLLSDRFSAERPKGSFSTLEIQRTEQGDSAMYLCASGVGSYEQYFGPGTRLTVT.